The sequence of this T cell receptor (beta chain) was determined in a study of cytomegalovirus exposure and HLA in healthy donors. Researchers ran the PCR with 60 Vbeta and 13 Jbeta primers. The assay was immunoSEQ multiplex PCR, and TCRdb's table has in-frame clones only and misses some. In all, the sample yields 70,000 to 80,000 clones. V was shortened by 6 bases and J by 1 base, with 16 bases between the two germline ends. The CDR3 runs 16 residues. Germline V CDR1 and CDR2: LNHDA, SQIVND (reference sequence). This clonotype was sampled from a man aged 35 to 55 in good health and CMV-seronegative. The sequenced material came from PBMCs. The chain has TRBV19 and TRBJ1-5; a weak D match, TRBD1 (6 bases). In DNA form, the CDR3 reads TGTGCCAGTAGCGGTATGGGGGCGGGCAGCAATCAGCCCCAGCATTTT. Its translation: CASSGMGAGSNQPQHF.